This T cell receptor (beta chain) was retrieved from a study of immune cell composition in non-small cell lung cancer. Normal lung sampling was at least 3 cm from the tumour, as distant as possible. Frozen unsorted single-cell suspensions supplied the genomic DNA. J lost 1 base, V lost 4 bases, and 7 bases had no gene match. Germline lookup yields CDR1 SGDLS and CDR2 YYNGEE. The CDR3 consists of 15 residues. This clone was observed a handful of times. Its target is unknown. Assay used: immunoSEQ multiplex PCR; TCRdb lists only in-frame clones, some missing. The table includes 4,000 to 6,000 clones, 55% to 75% detected once. The study's findings and limits: No significant correlation existed between pack-years smoked and tumour clonality. Squamous carcinomas (about 75%) more often had tumour-associated clones >0.5% than adenocarcinomas (approximately 35%).

Source material: non-adjacent lung tissue. V usage is TRBV9 and J usage is TRBJ2-5; 7 bases agree with TRBD1. The source is a human donor with non-small cell lung cancer. The DNA of the CDR3 is TGTGCCAGCAGCATACAGGGGTCGCCCCAAGAGACCCAGTACTTC. Amino acid sequence: CASSIQGSPQETQYF.